This TCR beta chain was identified during a study of T-cell memory formation after mild COVID-19. The table lists this clonotype with many counts. Germline V CDR1 and CDR2: SGDLS, YYNGEE. Trimming shortened V by 4 bases and J by 3 bases, and 13 bases separated the two germline ends. This CDR3 has 15 residues. TCR alpha and TCR beta cDNA libraries carrying sample barcodes and UMIs were produced by 5'RACE using constant-segment primers. In TCRdb, the 5' RACE reads were re-called with MiXCR into one record per CDR3 protein. The profile shows 550,000 to 600,000 distinct CDR3 sequences, 17% of them singletons.

The rearrangement joins TRBV9 to TRBJ2-2, with D tentatively TRBD1 (6 bases). Sequencing was done on a sample of PBMCs or a T cell subset sorted from them (not recorded which). The receptor's source is an adult woman who had mild COVID-19 (a few samples of this study predate the infection). Cell type and time point are not known. CDR3 sequence: CASSTRDTHTGELFF. In DNA, the CDR3 is TGTGCCAGCAGCACACGGGACACCCACACCGGGGAGCTGTTTTTT.